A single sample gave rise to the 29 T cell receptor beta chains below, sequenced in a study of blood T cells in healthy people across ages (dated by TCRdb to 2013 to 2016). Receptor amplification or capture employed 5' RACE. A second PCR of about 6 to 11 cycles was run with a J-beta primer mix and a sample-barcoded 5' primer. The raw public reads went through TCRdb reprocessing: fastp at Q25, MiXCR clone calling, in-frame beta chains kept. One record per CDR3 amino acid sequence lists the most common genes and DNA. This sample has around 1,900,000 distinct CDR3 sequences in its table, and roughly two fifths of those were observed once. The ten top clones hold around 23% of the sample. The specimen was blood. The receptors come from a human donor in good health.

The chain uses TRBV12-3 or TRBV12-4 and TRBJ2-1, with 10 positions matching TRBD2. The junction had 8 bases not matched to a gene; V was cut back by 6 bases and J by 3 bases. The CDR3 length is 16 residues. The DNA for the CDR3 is TGTGCCAGCAGGCCTTTAGCGGGGGGTCGCTACAATGAGCAGTTCTTC. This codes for CASRPLAGGRYNEQFF.

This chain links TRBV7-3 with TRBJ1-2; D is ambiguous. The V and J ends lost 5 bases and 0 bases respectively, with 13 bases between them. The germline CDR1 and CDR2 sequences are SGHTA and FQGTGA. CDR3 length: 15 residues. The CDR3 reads CASSLHPGANYGYTF. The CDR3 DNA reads TGTGCCAGCAGCCTCCACCCTGGGGCTAACTATGGCTACACCTTC.

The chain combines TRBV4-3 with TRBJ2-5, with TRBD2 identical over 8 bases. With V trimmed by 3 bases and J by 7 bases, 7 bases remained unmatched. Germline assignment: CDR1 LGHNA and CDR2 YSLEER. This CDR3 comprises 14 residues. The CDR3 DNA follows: TGCGCCAGCAGCCATGGCGGACTAGCAGCGACCCAGTACTTC. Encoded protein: CASSHGGLAATQYF.

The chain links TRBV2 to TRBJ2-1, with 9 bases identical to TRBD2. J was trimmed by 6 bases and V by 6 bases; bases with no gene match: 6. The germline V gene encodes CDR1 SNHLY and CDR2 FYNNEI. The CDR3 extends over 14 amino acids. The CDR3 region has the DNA TGTGCCAGCAGCCGCGGGGGGGACCCCAATGAGCAGTTCTTC. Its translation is CASSRGGDPNEQFF.

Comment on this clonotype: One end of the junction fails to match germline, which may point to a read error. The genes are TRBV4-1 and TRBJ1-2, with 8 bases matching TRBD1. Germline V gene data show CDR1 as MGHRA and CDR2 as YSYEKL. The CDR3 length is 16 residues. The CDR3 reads CAGSQPRTGPNYGYTF. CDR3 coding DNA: TGCGCCGGCAGCCAACCAAGGACAGGGCCCAACTATGGCTACACCTTC.

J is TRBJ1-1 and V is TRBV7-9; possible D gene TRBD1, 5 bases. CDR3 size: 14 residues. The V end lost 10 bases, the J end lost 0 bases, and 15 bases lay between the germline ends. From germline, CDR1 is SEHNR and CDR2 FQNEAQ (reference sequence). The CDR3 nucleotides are TGTGCCACCGGAGAGGGGTCCTTGAACACTGAAGCTTTCTTT. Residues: CATGEGSLNTEAFF.

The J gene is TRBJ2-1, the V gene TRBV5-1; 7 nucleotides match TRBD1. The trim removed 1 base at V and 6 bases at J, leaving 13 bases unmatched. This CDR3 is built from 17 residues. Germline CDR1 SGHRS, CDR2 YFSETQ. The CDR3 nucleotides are TGCGCCAGCAGCTTGTGGGCCGCAGGGGGATTTATCAATGAGCAGTTCTTC. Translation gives CASSLWAAGGFINEQFF.

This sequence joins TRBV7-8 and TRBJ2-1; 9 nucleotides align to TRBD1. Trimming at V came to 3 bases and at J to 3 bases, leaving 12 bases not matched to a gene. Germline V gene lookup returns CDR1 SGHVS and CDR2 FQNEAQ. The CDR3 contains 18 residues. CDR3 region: CASSFGTGLRRVYNEQFF. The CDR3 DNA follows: TGTGCCAGCAGCTTTGGGACAGGGTTAAGGAGAGTCTACAATGAGCAGTTCTTC. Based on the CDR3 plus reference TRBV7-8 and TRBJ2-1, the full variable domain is GAGVSQSPRYKVAKRGQDVALRCDPISGHVSLFWYQQALGQGPEFLTYFQNEAQLDKSGLPSDRFFAERPEGSVSTLKIQRTQQEDSAVYLCASSFGTGLRRVYNEQFFGPGTRLTVL.

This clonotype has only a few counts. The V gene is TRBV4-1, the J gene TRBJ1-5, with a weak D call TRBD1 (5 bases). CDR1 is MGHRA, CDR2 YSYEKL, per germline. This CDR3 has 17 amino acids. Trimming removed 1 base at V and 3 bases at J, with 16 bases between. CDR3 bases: TGCGCCAGCAGCCAAGCCCCCGGGACTTCATTCAATCAGCCCCAGCATTTT. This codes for CASSQAPGTSFNQPQHF.

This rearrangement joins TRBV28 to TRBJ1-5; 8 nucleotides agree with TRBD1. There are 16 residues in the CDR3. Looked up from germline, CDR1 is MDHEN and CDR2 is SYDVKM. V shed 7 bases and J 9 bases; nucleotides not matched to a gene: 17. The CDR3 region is CASNGGQVLLVRPQHF. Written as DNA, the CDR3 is TGTGCCAGCAACGGGGGACAGGTTCTACTTGTTCGGCCCCAGCATTTT.

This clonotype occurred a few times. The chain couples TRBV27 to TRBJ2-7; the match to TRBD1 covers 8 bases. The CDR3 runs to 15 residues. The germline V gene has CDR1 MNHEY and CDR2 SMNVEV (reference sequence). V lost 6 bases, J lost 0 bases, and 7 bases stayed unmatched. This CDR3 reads CASSPGQAISYEQYF. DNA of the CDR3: TGTGCCAGCAGCCCGGGACAGGCCATCTCCTACGAGCAGTACTTC.

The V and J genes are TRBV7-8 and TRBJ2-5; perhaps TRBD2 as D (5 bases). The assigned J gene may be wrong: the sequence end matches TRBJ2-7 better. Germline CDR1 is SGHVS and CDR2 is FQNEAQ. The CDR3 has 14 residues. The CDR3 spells CASSLDGMTYEQYF. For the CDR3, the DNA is TGTGCCAGCAGCTTAGACGGGATGACCTACGAGCAGTACTTC.

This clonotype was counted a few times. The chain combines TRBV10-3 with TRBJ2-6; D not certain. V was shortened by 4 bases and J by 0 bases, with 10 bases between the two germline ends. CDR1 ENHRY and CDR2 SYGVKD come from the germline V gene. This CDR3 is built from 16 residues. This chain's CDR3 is CAISGTDYSGANVLTF. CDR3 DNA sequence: TGTGCCATCAGTGGGACCGATTACTCTGGGGCCAACGTCCTGACTTTC.

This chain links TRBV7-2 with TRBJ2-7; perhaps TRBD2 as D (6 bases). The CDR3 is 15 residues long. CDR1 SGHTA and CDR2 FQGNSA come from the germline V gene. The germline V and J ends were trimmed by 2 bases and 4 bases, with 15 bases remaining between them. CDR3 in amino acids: CASSLFTRGGYEQYF. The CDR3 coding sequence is TGTGCCAGCAGCTTATTCACCCGGGGAGGATACGAGCAGTACTTC.

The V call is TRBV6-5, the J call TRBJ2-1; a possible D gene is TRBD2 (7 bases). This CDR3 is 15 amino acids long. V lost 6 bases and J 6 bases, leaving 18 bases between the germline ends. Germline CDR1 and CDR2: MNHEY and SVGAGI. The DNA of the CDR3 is TGTGCCAGCAGAGAATGGGGGGGCTCGGGCAATGAGCAGTTCTTC. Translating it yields CASREWGGSGNEQFF.

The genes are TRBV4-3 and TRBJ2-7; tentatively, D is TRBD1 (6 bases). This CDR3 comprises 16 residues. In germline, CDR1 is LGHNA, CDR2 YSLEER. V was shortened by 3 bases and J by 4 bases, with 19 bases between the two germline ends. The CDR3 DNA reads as TGCGCCAGCAGCCAGGGAACGCCGGGACACGGATACGAGCAGTACTTC. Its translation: CASSQGTPGHGYEQYF.

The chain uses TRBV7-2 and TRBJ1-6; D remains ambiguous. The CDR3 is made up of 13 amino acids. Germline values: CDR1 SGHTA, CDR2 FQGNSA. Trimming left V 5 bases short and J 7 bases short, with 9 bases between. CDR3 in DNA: TGTGCCAGCAGCCGAGAACAAAATTCACCCCTCCACTTT. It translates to CASSREQNSPLHF.

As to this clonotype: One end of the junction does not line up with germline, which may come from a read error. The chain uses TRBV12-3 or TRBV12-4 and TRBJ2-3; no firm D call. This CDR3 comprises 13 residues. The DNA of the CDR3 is TGTGCCAGCAGTTTAGCGATGCCAGATTCGCAGTATTTT. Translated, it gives CASSLAMPDSQYF.

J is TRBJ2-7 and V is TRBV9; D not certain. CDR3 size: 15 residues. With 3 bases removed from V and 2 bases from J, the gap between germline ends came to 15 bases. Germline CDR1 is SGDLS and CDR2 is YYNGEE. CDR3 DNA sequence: TGTGCCAGCAGCGCCGGTGTGGGTTGGACCTACGAGCAGTACTTC. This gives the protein CASSAGVGWTYEQYF.

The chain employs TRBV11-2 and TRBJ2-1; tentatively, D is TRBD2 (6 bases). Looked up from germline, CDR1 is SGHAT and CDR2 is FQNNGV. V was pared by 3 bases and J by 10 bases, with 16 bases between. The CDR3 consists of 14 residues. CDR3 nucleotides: TGTGCCAGCAGCTTCCCCAGTGTAGGGAGGGAGCAGTTCTTC. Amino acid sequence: CASSFPSVGREQFF.

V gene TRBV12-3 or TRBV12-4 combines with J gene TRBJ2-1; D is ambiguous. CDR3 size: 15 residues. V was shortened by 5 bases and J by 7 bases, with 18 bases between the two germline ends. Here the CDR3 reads CASSRSGRMWNEQFF. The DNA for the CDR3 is TGTGCCAGCAGTCGCTCGGGCCGAATGTGGAATGAGCAGTTCTTC.

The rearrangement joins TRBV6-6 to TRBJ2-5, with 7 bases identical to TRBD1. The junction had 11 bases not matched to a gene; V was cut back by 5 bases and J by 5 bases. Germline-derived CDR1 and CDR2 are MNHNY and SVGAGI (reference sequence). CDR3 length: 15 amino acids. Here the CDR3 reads CASSNPKGAGETQYF. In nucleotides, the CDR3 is TGTGCCAGCAGTAATCCTAAGGGGGCAGGGGAGACCCAGTACTTC.

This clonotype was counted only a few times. The CDR3 is CASSDITSSEQFF. CDR3 DNA: TGTGCCAGCAGTGACATAACTAGCAGTGAGCAGTTCTTC. This chain links TRBV6-2 or TRBV6-3 with TRBJ2-1; a possible D gene is TRBD2 (6 bases). Trimming took 5 bases from V and 9 from J, leaving 14 bases between them. CDR1 and CDR2 from the germline V gene are MNHEY and SVGEGT. The CDR3 spans 13 residues.

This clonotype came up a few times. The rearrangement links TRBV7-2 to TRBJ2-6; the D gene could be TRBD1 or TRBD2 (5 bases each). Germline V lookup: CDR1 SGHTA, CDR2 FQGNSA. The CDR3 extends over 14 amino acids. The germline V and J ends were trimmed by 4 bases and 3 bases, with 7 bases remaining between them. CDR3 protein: CASSWGFGANVLTF. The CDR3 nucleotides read TGTGCCAGCAGCTGGGGGTTTGGGGCCAACGTCCTGACTTTC.

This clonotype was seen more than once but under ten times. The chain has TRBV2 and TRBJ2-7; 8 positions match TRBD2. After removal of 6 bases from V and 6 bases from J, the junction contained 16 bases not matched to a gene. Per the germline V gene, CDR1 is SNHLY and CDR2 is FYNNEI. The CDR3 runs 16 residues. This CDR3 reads CASSLSRGLATGEQYF. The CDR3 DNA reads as TGTGCCAGCAGCTTATCTCGAGGACTAGCAACTGGCGAGCAGTACTTC.

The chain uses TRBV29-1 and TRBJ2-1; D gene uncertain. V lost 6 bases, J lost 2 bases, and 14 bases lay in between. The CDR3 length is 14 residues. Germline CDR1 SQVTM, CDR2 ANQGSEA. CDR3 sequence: CSVLNPQTYNEQFF. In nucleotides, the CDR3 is TGCAGCGTCCTGAATCCCCAGACCTACAATGAGCAGTTCTTC.

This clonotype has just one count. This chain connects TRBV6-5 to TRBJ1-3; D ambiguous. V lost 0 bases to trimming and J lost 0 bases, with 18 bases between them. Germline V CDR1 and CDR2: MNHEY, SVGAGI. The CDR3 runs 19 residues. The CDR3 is CASSYSVWEGESSGNTIYF. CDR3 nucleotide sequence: TGTGCCAGCAGTTACTCAGTTTGGGAGGGTGAAAGCTCTGGAAACACCATATATTTT.

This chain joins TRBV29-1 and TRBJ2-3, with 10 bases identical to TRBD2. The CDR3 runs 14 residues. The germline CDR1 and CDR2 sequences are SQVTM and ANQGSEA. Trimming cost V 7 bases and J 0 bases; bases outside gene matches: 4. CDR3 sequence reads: CSAERGGSTDTQYF. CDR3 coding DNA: TGCAGCGCTGAGCGGGGGGGGAGCACAGATACGCAGTATTTT.

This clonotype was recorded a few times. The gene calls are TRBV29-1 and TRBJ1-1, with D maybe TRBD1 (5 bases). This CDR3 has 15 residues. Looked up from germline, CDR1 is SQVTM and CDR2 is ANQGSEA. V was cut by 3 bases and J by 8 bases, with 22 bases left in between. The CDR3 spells CSVDQFPGRSAEAFF. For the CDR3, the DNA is TGCAGCGTTGACCAATTTCCGGGACGGTCCGCCGAAGCTTTCTTT.